The TCR beta chain under discussion was sequenced for a study of T-cell memory formation after mild COVID-19. The CDR3 loop spans 17 amino acids. Germline CDR1 reads SNHLY; CDR2 reads FYNNEI. The V end was cut by 10 bases, the J end by 3 bases, with 27 bases between. Via MiXCR, TCRdb re-called the 5' RACE reads, giving one row per CDR3 protein. The sample holds more than 80,000 distinct CDR3 sequences; around an eighth are singletons and the top ten take approximately 30%. There are a few counts of this clonotype. The chain couples TRBV2 to TRBJ2-5, with D possibly being TRBD1 (6 bases). The TCR sequence derives from an adult woman who had mild COVID-19 (a few samples of this study predate the infection). Cell type and time point are not known. The sequencing sample was made of PBMCs or a T cell subset sorted from them (not recorded which). CDR3 loop: CANSQPLGQLRKETQYF. For the CDR3, the DNA is TGTGCCAACAGCCAACCTCTTGGACAGCTTCGGAAAGAGACCCAGTACTTC.